This T cell receptor beta chain is drawn from a study of T cell clones after liver transplantation. Thawed unstimulated PBMCs were FACS-sorted by CD3, CD4 and CD8 into two populations. Findings and caveats of the study: Graft donor-reactive T cells possibly entered the graft instead of undergoing deletion.

The data were produced by immunoSEQ multiplex PCR, yet TCRdb's version contains in-frame clones alone and is incomplete. The table lists more than 70,000 clones, approximately 87% of them singletons. This CDR3 spans 13 amino acids. CDR1 MNHNY and CDR2 SVGAGI come from the germline V gene (reference sequence). V lost 6 bases, J lost 1 base, and 9 bases lay in between. Worth noting for this clone: Its specificity is unknown. Other DNA sequences in the same sample also yield this CDR3.

The receptor was isolated from a human patient who received a liver transplant. Some T cells could come from the graft donor. The V and J genes are TRBV6-6 and TRBJ1-2; TRBD1 might be the D (6 bases). The sequenced sample was CD4+ T cells from blood, obtained at the 22-month timepoint. The CDR3 is CASSQDSNYGYTF. DNA of the CDR3: TGTGCCAGCAGCCAGGACAGTAACTATGGCTACACCTTC.